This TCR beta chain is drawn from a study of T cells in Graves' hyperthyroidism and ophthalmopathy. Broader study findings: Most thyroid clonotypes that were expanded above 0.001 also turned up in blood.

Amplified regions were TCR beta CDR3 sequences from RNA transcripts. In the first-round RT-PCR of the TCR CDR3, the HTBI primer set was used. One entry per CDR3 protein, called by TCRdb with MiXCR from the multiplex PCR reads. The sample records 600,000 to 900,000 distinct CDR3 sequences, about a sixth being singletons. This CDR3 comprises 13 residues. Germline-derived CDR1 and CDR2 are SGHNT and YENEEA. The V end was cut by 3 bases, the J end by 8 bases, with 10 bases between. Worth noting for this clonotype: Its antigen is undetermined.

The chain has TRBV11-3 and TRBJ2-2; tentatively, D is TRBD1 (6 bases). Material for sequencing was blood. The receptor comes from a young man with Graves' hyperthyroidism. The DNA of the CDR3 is TGTGCCAGCAGCTTGGGAGACAGGGGGGAGCTGTTTTTT. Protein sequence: CASSLGDRGELFF.